Listed here is a single T cell receptor beta chain. This specimen comes from a study of T cell responses to AZD1222 COVID-19 vaccine. Clones were read by immunoSEQ multiplex PCR, and TCRdb kept only the in-frame ones, dropping some. The sample records about 200,000 clones, approximately 94% being singletons. The sample was peripheral blood, taken 28 days after the second dose of the MenACWY control vaccine. The receptor comes from an adult who received the MenACWY meningococcal vaccine as a control.

CDR3 in amino acids: CASSLGTGFTNEKLFF. The CDR3, as DNA: TGTGCCAGCAGCTTGGGGACAGGTTTTACTAATGAAAAACTGTTTTTT. V and J are TRBV5-4 and TRBJ1-4, with 7 bases fitting TRBD1. CDR1 and CDR2 (germline): SGHNT, YYREEE (reference sequence). The CDR3 sequence is 16 residues long. Trimming removed 0 bases from V and 2 bases from J; junction bases left unmatched: 4.